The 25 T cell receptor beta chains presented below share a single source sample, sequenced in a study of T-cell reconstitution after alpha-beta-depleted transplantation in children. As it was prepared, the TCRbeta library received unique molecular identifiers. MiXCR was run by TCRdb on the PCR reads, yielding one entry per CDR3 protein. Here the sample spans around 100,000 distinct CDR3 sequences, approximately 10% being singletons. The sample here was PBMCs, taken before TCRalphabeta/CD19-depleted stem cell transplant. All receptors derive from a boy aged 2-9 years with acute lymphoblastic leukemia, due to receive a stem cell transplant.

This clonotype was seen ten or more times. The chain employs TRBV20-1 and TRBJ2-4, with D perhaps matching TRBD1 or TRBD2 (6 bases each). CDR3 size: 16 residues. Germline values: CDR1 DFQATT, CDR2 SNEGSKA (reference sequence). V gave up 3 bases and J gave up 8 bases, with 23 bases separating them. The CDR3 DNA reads TGCAGTGCTAGTGTGGGCGGGCCGGGGGCTGGCTACATTCAGTACTTC. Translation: CSASVGGPGAGYIQYF.

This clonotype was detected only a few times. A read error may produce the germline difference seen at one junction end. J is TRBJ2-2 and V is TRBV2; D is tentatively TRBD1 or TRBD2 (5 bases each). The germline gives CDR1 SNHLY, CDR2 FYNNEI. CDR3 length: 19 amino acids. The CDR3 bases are TGTGCCAGCAGCGAAGCTCGAGCTGGAAGGGACCCCAACACCGGGGAGCTGTTTTTT. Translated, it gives CASSEARAGRDPNTGELFF.

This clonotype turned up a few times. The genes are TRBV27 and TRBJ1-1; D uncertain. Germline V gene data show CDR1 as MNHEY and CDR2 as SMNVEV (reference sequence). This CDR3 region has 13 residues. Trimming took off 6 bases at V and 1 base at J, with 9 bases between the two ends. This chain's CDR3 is CASRGASNTEAFF. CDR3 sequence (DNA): TGTGCCAGCAGAGGAGCTTCGAACACTGAAGCTTTCTTT.

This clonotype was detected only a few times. CDR3: CASSLSVPGTEAFF. DNA for the CDR3: TGTGCCAGCAGCCTCTCGGTCCCGGGCACTGAAGCTTTCTTT. J is TRBJ1-1 and V is TRBV12-3 or TRBV12-4; D not certain. The V gene lost 6 bases and the J gene lost 4 bases, with 15 bases spanning the gap. This CDR3 is built from 14 residues.

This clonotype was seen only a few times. The DNA for the CDR3 is TGCAGTGCTAGAGAAAAGGAGTACGAGCAGTACTTC. It is translated as CSAREKEYEQYF. This rearrangement joins TRBV20-1 to TRBJ2-7; D uncertain. The CDR3 is 12 amino acids. Trimming removed 0 bases at V and 4 bases at J, with 7 bases between. Germline CDR1 DFQATT, CDR2 SNEGSKA (reference sequence).

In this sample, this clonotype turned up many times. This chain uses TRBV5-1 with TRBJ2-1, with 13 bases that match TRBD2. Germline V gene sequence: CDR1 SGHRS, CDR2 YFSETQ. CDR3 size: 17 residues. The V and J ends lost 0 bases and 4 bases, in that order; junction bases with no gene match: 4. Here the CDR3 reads CASSLVTSGRIYNEQFF. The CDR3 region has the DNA TGCGCCAGCAGCTTGGTGACTAGCGGGAGGATTTACAATGAGCAGTTCTTC.

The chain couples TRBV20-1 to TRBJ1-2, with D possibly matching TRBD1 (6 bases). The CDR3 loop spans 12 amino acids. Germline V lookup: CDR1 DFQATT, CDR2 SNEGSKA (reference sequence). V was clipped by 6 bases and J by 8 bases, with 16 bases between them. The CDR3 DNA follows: TGCAGTGCCAAAAGGGGGGGCAAAGGCTACACCTTC. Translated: CSAKRGGKGYTF.

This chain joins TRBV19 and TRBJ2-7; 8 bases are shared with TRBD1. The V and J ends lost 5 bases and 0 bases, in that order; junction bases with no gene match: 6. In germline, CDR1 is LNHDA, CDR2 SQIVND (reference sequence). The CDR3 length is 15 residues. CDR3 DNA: TGTGCCAGTAGTCTTTGGACAGGGAGCTCCTACGAGCAGTACTTC. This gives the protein CASSLWTGSSYEQYF.

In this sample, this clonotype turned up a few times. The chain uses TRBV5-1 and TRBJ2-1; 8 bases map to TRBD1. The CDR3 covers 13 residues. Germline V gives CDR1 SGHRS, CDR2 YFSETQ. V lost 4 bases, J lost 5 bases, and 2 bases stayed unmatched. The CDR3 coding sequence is TGCGCCAGCAGCCAGGGGGCCCACAATGAGCAGTTCTTC. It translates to CASSQGAHNEQFF.

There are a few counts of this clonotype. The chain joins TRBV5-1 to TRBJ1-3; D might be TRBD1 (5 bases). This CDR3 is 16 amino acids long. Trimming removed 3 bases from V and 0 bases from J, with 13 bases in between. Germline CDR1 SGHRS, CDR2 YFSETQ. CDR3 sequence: CASSSGLPSSGNTIYF. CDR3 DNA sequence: TGCGCCAGCAGCTCGGGACTCCCGAGCTCTGGAAACACCATATATTTT. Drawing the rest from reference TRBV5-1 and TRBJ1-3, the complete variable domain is KAGVTQTPRYLIKTRGQQVTLSCSPISGHRSVSWYQQTPGQGLQFLFEYFSETQRNKGNFPGRFSGRQFSNSRSEMNVSTLELGDSALYLCASSSGLPSSGNTIYFGEGSWLTVV.

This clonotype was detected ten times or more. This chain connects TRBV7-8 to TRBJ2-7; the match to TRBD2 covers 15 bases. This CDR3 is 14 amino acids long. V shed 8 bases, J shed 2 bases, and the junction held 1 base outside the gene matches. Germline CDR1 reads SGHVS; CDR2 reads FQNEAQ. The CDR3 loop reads CASGTSGRTYEQYF. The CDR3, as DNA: TGTGCCAGCGGGACTAGCGGGAGGACCTACGAGCAGTACTTC. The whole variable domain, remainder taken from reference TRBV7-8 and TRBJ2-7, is GAGVSQSPRYKVAKRGQDVALRCDPISGHVSLFWYQQALGQGPEFLTYFQNEAQLDKSGLPSDRFFAERPEGSVSTLKIQRTQQEDSAVYLCASGTSGRTYEQYFGPGTRLTVT.

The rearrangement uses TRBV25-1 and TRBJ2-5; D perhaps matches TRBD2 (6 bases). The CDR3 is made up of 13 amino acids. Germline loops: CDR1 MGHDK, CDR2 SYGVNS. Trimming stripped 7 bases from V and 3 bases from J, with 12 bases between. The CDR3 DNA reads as TGTGCCAGCACTCAAGGCGGGGAAGAGACCCAGTACTTC. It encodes CASTQGGEETQYF.

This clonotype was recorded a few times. The CDR3 protein is CASSLDKGVGTDTQYF. The DNA for the CDR3 is TGTGCCAGCAGCTTAGATAAGGGAGTCGGCACAGATACGCAGTATTTT. The chain links TRBV7-9 to TRBJ2-3; a weak D match, TRBD2 (5 bases). Germline V gene lookup returns CDR1 SEHNR and CDR2 FQNEAQ (reference sequence). Trimming stripped 1 base from V and 1 base from J, with 12 bases between. The CDR3 consists of 16 residues.

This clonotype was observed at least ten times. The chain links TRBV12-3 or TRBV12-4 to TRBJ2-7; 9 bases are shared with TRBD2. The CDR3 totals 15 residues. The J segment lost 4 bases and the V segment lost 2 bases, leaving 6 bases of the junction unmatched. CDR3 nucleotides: TGTGCCAGCAGTTTACAAACTAGCGGGCCGTACGAGCAGTACTTC. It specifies CASSLQTSGPYEQYF.

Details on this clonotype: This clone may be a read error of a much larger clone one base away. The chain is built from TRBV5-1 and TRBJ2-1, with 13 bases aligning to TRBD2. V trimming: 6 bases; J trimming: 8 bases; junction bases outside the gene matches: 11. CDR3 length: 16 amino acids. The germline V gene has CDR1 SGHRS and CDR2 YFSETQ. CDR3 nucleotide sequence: TGCGCCAGCACCAGTGGACTAGCGGGAGCAGATGATGAGCAGTTCTTC. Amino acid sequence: CASTSGLAGADDEQFF.

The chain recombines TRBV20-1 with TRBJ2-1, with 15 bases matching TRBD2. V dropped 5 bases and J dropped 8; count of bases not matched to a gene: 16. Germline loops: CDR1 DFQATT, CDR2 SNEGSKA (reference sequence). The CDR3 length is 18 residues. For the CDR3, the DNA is TGCAGTGCTCCCGGTGGACTAGCGGGAGGGCCGGGGGTTCATGAGCAGTTCTTC. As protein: CSAPGGLAGGPGVHEQFF.

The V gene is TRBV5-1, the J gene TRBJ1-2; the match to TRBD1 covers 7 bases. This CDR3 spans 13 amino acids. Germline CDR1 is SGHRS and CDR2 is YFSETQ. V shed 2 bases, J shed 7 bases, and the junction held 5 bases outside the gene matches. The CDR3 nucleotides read TGCGCCAGCAGCTTACAGGGGACTTTTGGCTACACCTTC. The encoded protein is CASSLQGTFGYTF.

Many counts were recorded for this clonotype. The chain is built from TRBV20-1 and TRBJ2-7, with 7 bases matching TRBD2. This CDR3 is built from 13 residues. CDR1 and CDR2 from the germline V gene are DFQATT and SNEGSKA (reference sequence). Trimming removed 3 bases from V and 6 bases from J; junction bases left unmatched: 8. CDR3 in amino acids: CSASHGRRSEQYF. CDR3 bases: TGCAGTGCTAGTCACGGGAGGAGGTCCGAGCAGTACTTC.

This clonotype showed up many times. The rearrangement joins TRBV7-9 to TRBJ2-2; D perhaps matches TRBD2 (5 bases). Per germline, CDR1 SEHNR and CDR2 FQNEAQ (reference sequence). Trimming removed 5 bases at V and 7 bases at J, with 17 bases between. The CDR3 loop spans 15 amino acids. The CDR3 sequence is CASSGVAWAGGELFF. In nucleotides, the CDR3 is TGTGCCAGCAGCGGAGTCGCCTGGGCGGGCGGGGAGCTGTTTTTT.

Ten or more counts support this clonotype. CDR3 protein: CASRSRERSEQYF. Written as DNA, the CDR3 is TGTGCCAGCAGGTCGCGGGAGAGGAGCGAGCAGTACTTC. V usage is TRBV3-1 and J usage is TRBJ2-7, with 7 bases that match TRBD2. V shed 6 bases and J 6 bases; nucleotides not matched to a gene: 8. The CDR3 spans 13 residues. CDR1 is LGHDT, CDR2 YNNKEL, per germline (reference sequence).

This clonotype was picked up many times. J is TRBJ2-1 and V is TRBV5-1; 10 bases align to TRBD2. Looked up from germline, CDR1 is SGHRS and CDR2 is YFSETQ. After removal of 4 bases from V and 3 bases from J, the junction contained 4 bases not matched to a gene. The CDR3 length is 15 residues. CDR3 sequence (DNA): TGCGCCAGCAGCGAGCGGGAGGGCCTCTACAATGAGCAGTTCTTC. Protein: CASSEREGLYNEQFF.

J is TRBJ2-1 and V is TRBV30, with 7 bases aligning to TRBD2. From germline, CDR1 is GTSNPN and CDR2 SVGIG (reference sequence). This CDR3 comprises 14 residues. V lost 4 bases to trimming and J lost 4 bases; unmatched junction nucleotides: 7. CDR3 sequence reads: CAWTLSGLYNEQFF. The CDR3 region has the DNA TGTGCCTGGACCCTTAGCGGGTTGTACAATGAGCAGTTCTTC.

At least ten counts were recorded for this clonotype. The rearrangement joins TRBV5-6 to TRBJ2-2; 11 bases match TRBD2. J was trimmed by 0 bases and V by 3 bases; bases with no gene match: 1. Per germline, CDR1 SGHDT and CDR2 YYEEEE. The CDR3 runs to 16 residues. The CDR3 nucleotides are TGTGCCAGCAGCTCGACTAGCGGGACGAACACCGGGGAGCTGTTTTTT. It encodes CASSSTSGTNTGELFF.

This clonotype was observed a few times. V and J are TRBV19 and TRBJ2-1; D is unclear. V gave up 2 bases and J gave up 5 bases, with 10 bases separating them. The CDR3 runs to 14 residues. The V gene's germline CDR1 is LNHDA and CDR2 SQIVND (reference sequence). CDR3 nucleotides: TGTGCCAGTAGTATAAGACCTCCGCACAATGAGCAGTTCTTC. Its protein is CASSIRPPHNEQFF.

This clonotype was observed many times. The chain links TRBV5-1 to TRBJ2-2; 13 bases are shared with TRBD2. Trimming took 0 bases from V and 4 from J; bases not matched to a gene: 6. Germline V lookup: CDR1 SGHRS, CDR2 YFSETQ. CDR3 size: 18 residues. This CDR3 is CASSLVGTSGISTGELFF. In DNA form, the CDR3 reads TGCGCCAGCAGCTTGGTGGGGACTAGCGGGATCTCCACCGGGGAGCTGTTTTTT.